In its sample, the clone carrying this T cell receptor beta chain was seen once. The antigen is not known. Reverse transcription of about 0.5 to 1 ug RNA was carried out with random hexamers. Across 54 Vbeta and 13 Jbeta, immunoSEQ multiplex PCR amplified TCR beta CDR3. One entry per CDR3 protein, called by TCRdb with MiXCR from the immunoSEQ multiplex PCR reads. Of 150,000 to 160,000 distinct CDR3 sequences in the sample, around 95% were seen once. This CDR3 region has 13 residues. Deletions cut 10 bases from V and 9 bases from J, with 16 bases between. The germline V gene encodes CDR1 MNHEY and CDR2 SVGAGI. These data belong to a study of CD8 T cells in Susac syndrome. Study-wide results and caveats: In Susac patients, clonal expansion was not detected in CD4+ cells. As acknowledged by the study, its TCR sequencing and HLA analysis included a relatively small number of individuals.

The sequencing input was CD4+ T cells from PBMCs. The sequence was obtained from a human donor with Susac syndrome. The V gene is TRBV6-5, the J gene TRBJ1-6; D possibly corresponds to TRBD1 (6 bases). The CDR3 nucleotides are TGTGCCACTACAGGGAGGATTCCTTCACCCCTCCACTTT. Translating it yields CATTGRIPSPLHF.